Below, 12 T cell receptor beta chains from the same sample are listed, as sequenced in a study of T cell repertoires in cytomegalovirus infection. TCRdb reprocessed the reads with MiXCR, giving one entry per CDR3 protein. The sample contains 600,000 to 800,000 distinct CDR3 sequences, roughly a quarter of which appear only once. Sequenced: CD8+ T cells from PBMCs. These receptor sequences come from a human donor in good health (CMV status not recorded). Some clones in this sample may be carry-over from other donors' samples.

V and J are TRBV29-1 and TRBJ1-1; a weak D match, TRBD1 (5 bases). Between the trimmed V and J ends, which lost 7 bases and 0 bases, there was a span of 15 bases. The CDR3 covers 14 residues. Germline CDR1 reads SQVTM; CDR2 reads ANQGSEA. The CDR3 here is CSARGEGMNTEAFF. In nucleotides, the CDR3 is TGCAGCGCGCGGGGGGAGGGCATGAACACTGAAGCTTTCTTT.

The CDR3 nucleotides are TGTGCCAGCAGTTTAACCGGGACAGGGAGCGAGCAGTACGTC. Its translation: CASSLTGTGSEQYV. The chain recombines TRBV28 with TRBJ2-7; TRBD1 matches 9 bases. V lost 2 bases, J lost 6 bases, and 5 bases stayed unmatched. The CDR3 has 14 amino acids. The germline V gene has CDR1 MDHEN and CDR2 SYDVKM.

The V call is TRBV2, the J call TRBJ2-3; D not certain. The CDR3 length is 15 residues. Germline V CDR1 and CDR2: SNHLY, FYNNEI. Trimming shortened V by 7 bases and J by 6 bases, and 20 bases separated the two germline ends. The CDR3 bases are TGTGCCAGCATTACGTCCCCTGGGTTATTGGATACGCAGTATTTT. Protein sequence: CASITSPGLLDTQYF.

This clonotype was counted ten times or more. The chain combines TRBV7-2 with TRBJ2-1; D might be TRBD1 (6 bases). The length of the CDR3 is 12 residues. The germline gives CDR1 SGHTA, CDR2 FQGNSA. Trimming stripped 5 bases from V and 9 bases from J, with 11 bases between. CDR3 region: CASSHGTLEQFF. In nucleotides, the CDR3 is TGTGCCAGCAGCCATGGGACACTTGAGCAGTTCTTC.

Notes on this clonotype: Being one base from a much bigger clone, this may be a read error. The conserved phenylalanine or tryptophan is not found at the CDR3 terminus, so this likely reflects a read error. V and J are TRBV28 and TRBJ1-5; tentative D call: TRBD1 (5 bases). Looked up from germline, CDR1 is MDHEN and CDR2 is SYDVKM. CDR3 length equals 14 residues. V lost 3 bases and J lost 2, with 8 bases in between. CDR3 loop: CASSLWGGNQPQHY. CDR3 nucleotides: TGTGCCAGCAGTTTGTGGGGGGGCAATCAGCCCCAGCATTAT.

The rearrangement uses TRBV29-1 and TRBJ2-1, with TRBD1 matching over 10 bases. CDR3 length equals 20 residues. Germline-derived CDR1 and CDR2 are SQVTM and ANQGSEA. V lost 4 bases, J lost 5 bases, and 23 bases stayed unmatched. The chain's CDR3 is CSVVGVWGTGDRKPNNEQFF. The CDR3 nucleotides are TGCAGCGTTGTGGGTGTTTGGGGGACAGGGGACAGAAAACCTAACAATGAGCAGTTCTTC.

With respect to this clonotype: This may arise from a read error, as a much more abundant clone is one base away. The chain uses TRBV11-2 and TRBJ2-4; D is undetermined. The CDR3 runs 13 residues. Germline V lookup: CDR1 SGHAT, CDR2 FQNNGV. As DNA, the CDR3 is TGTGTCAGCAGCTGGGTAGCCAAAAACATTCAGTACTTC. This sequence encodes CVSSWVAKNIQYF.

The CDR3 reads CASSSIAGGPQETQYF. The CDR3 DNA follows: TGTGCCAGCAGCTCAATAGCGGGGGGGCCTCAAGAGACCCAGTACTTC. This chain joins TRBV6-8 and TRBJ2-5, with TRBD2 matching over 11 bases. Trimming removed 6 bases from V and 2 bases from J; junction bases left unmatched: 8. The CDR3 extends over 16 amino acids. Germline values: CDR1 MNHGY, CDR2 SAAAGT.

This chain uses TRBV12-3 or TRBV12-4 with TRBJ1-1; perhaps TRBD1 as D (6 bases). The CDR3 extends over 14 amino acids. Trimming shortened V by 6 bases and J by 2 bases, and 13 bases separated the two germline ends. The CDR3 sequence is CASRGTHDNTEAFF. CDR3 DNA sequence: TGTGCCAGCAGGGGGACACACGATAACACTGAAGCTTTCTTT.

V and J are TRBV28 and TRBJ1-5; 7 bases are a match to TRBD1. This CDR3 has 19 amino acids. In germline, CDR1 is MDHEN, CDR2 SYDVKM. The trim removed 6 bases at V and 0 bases at J, leaving 17 bases unmatched. CDR3 loop: CASSSTGDYLEYSNQPQHF. The CDR3 DNA reads TGTGCCAGCAGCTCTACAGGGGACTATTTAGAATATAGCAATCAGCCCCAGCATTTT. Together with reference TRBV28 and TRBJ1-5, the CDR3 gives the full variable domain: DVKVTQSSRYLVKRTGEKVFLECVQDMDHENMFWYRQDPGLGLRLIYFSYDVKMKEKGDIPEGYSVSREKKERFSLILESASTNQTSMYLCASSSTGDYLEYSNQPQHFGDGTRLSIL.

A few counts support this clonotype. The rearrangement joins TRBV27 to TRBJ2-3; TRBD1 is a possible D gene (6 bases). This CDR3 comprises 17 residues. V lost 0 bases to trimming and J lost 6 bases, with 19 bases between them. Germline CDR1 MNHEY, CDR2 SMNVEV (reference sequence). The CDR3 nucleotides are TGTGCCAGCAGTTTATCCTCTTGGGGGCCCGAACCGGATACGCAGTATTTT. Translating gives CASSLSSWGPEPDTQYF.

In its sample, this clonotype was seen a few times. The rearrangement links TRBV4-1 to TRBJ1-4; 7 bases are shared with TRBD1. V dropped 4 bases and J dropped 14; count of bases not matched to a gene: 10. The germline CDR1 and CDR2 sequences are MGHRA and YSYEKL. The CDR3 has 13 amino acids. The CDR3 nucleotides are TGCGCCAGCAGCCGAGAGGGACAGTTTAGGCTGTTTTTT. Translated, it gives CASSREGQFRLFF.